This T cell receptor (beta chain) came from a study of T cell clones after liver transplantation (dated by TCRdb to the late 2010s). About the investigation overall: The samples were obtained from ITN030ST, a randomized trial that attempted immunosuppression withdrawal within 2 years after liver transplantation. Until randomization at 12-24 months post-transplant, subjects were given standard immunosuppression, with no induction therapy. To count as tolerant, a recipient had to stay completely off immunosuppression for at least one year without liver enzymes climbing beyond twice the upper limit of normal. Blood samples were collected pre-transplant, pre-randomization before withdrawal, and post-randomization after either complete withdrawal or failed withdrawal. Donor-reactive T cell clones were identified by TCRbeta sequencing after a pre-transplant mixed lymphocyte reaction and then tracked in post-transplant blood. A cohort of 8 liver transplant recipients was studied, of whom 3 were classified as tolerant and 5 as non-tolerant. Three of the eight recipients were HCV-positive; the others were transplanted for non-autoimmune, non-viral indications. Third party-reactive TCRbeta sequences were also identified from pre-transplant MLRs to serve as an antigen-independent comparator for donor-reactive sequences. What the study reported, not specific to this receptor: Because allograft tissue specimens were not available, migration of donor-reactive T cells into the graft, rather than deletion, may have occurred. Donor-reactive sequences decreased more than third party-reactive sequences, which suggests partial antigen-specific deletion that was not related to withdrawal success. When repertoire turnover was accounted for, significantly reduced detection of donor-reactive sequences was found in 7 of 8 subjects for CD4 and in 8 of 8 subjects for CD8. Conclusions were preliminary, limited by small, heterogeneous patient numbers and non-standardized post-transplant time points. Low numbers of available donor cells limited the measurable donor-reactive repertoire in two subjects. Circulating donor-reactive CD4 TCRbeta sequences fell significantly post-transplant in most of the 8 subjects, irrespective of tolerance or HCV status.

High-throughput TCRbeta CDR3 sequencing of frozen genomic DNA was performed by immunoSEQ, including PCR amplification, mapping, bias correction and internal controls. For the original study's pipeline: Only productive rearrangements were retained, with each unique TCRbeta sequence defined by its CDR3 nucleotide sequence together with its V and J gene. For classification of a sequence as donor-reactive, at least 5-fold expansion in CFSE-low cells relative to unstimulated pre-transplant cells and a frequency of at least 0.01% were required. To ensure at least 90% detection power, minimum frequency thresholds were set for each subject based on that subject's lowest-template unstimulated sample. Jensen-Shannon divergence between the top 1000 TCRbeta sequences post-transplant and pre-transplant was used to measure repertoire turnover. Changes in detection of donor-reactive sequences were assessed with two-sided Fisher's exact tests. What TCRdb holds here is the immuneACCESS table cut down to in-frame rearrangements. Part of the clones is not present; checked against another copy, under half of the missing clones reflect an unresolved V gene, and the others are unexplained. Clone size and the V and J calls come from that table; the DNA yielded D and trimming. This sample has over 60,000 clones in its table, and about four fifths of those were observed once. The ten largest clones add up to over 0.45% of the sample.

This clone was picked up a small number of times. This receptor's antigen is unknown. Base qualities are not recorded, but no much larger clone differs from it by a single base. The sample's time point, from its label and the paper: pre-transplant. Unstimulated PBMCs, after thawing, were stained for CD3, CD4 and CD8 and then FACS-sorted into CD3+CD4+ and CD3+CD8+ populations. Each of the 8 studied subjects was randomized to immunosuppression withdrawal. The Qiagen DNeasy Blood and Tissue Kit was used to isolate genomic DNA. Specimen: CD4+ T cells from blood, collected before liver transplant. The receptor comes from a human donor who received a liver transplant.

The DNA reads as follows: TGCGCCAGCAGCTTGGCTGAAAGGAACTATGGCTACACCTTC. Translated, this gives CASSLAERNYGYTF. The V and J segments used are TRBV5-1 and TRBJ1-2; the D gene lacks a confident call. A distance of 8 bases separates the germline ends of V and J, which lose 0 bases and 2 bases respectively. Taken from the germline V gene, the CDR1 and CDR2 loops are SGHRS and YFSETQ. Including cysteine and phenylalanine, the CDR3 has 14 amino acids. Kept here is only the CDR3 DNA, which spans 42 bases and is read in frame from base 1.